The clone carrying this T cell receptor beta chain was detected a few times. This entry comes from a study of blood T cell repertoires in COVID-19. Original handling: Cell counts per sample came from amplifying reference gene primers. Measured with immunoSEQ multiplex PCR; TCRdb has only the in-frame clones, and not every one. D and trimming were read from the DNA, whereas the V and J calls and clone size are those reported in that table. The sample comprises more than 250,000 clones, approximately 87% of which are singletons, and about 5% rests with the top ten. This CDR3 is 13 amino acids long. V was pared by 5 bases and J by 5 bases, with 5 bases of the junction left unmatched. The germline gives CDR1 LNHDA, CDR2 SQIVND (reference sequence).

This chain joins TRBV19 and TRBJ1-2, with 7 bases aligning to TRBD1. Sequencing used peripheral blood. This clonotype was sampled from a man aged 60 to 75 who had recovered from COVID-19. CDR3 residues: CASSSTGLYGYTF. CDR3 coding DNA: TGTGCCAGTAGTTCGACAGGGCTTTATGGCTACACCTTC.